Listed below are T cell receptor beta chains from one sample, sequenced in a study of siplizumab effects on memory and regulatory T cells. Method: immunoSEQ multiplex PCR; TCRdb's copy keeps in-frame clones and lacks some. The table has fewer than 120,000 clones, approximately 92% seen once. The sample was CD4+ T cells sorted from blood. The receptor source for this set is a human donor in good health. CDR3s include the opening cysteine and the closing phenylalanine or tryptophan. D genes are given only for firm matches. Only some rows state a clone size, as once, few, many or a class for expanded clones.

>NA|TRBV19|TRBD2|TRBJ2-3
TGTGCCAGTAGTCCAAGGGGAGGGTGGGAAGATACGCAGTATTTT
CASSPRGGWEDTQYF
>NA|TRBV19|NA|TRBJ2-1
TGTGCCAGTAGTGGGGCTGGGACGGGGTACGAGCAGTTCTTC
CASSGAGTGYEQFF
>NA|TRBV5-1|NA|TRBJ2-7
TGCGCCAGCAGCTTGGAGTCGGCAGGGGAGGAGCAGTACTTC
CASSLESAGEEQYF
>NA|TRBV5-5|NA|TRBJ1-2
TGTGCCAGCAGCTTGGAAGGGTTCGTGATATACGATGGGTACACCTTC
CASSLEGFVIYDGYTF
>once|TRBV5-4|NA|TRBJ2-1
TGTGCCAGCACCCGAGTGGGCCCCGGCGGCAATGAGCAGTTCTTC
CASTRVGPGGNEQFF
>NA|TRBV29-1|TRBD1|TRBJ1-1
TGCAGCGCGTACAGGGGAGGTGAAGCTTTCTTT
CSAYRGGEAFF
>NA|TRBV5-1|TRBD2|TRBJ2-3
TGCGCCAGCAGCTTGGTTGCGGGAGTAAACACAGATACGCAGTATTTT
CASSLVAGVNTDTQYF
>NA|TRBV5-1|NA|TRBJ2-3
TGCGCCAGCAGCGGGGACGAAAATACGCAGTATTTT
CASSGDENTQYF
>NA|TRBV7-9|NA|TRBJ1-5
TGTGCCAGCAGCTCCTTTAAGGGGGGACAGCCCCAGCATTTT
CASSSFKGGQPQHF
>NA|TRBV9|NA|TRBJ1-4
TGTGCCAGCAGCGTAGCCGGGGCGCAAAATGAAAAACTGTTTTTT
CASSVAGAQNEKLFF
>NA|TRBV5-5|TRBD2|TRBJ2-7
TGTGCCAGCAGCTTGGGACTAGCGGGAGTATATTACGAGCAGTACTTC
CASSLGLAGVYYEQYF
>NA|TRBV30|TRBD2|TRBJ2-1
TGTGCCTGGAGTGTAGGGCTAGCGGGCGAAAATGAGCAGTTCTTC
CAWSVGLAGENEQFF
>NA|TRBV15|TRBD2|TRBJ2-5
TGTGCCACCAGCAGAAGGGGAGCGGGAGGGCGTTCGGAGACCCAGTACTTC
CATSRRGAGGRSETQYF
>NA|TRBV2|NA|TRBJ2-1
TGTGCCAGCACTGAGGATGGGTCCTACAATGAGCAGTTCTTC
CASTEDGSYNEQFF
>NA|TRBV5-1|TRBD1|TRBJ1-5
TGCGCCAGCAGCTTGGAGGGACAGTTCAATCAGCCCCAGCATTTT
CASSLEGQFNQPQHF
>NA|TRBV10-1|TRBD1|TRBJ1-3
TGCGCCAGCAGTGAGGGACAGGGAAGTTCTGGAAACACCATATATTTT
CASSEGQGSSGNTIYF